This T cell receptor (beta chain) was retrieved from a study of beta chain features in type 1 diabetes. Whole-study results and caveats: Among all four CD4+ subsets, Type 1 diabetes patients had TCRB CDR3s that were moderately but significantly shorter.

The germline V gene encodes CDR1 SQVTM and CDR2 ANQGSEA. The length of the CDR3 is 14 residues. The ends were cut back, 0 bases at V and 5 bases at J, with 13 bases in the middle. The study reverse transcribed the entire isolated RNA, so it sequenced expressed TCRB transcripts. Sequencing used immunoSEQ multiplex PCR; TCRdb keeps in-frame clones, though not all of them. Of 310,000 or so clones listed, 15% were seen once; the top ten hold 0.015% to 0.017%. As to this clone: Its antigen is currently unknown.

The chain joins TRBV29-1 to TRBJ1-2; D ambiguous. The sample taken for sequencing was naive CD4+ T cells from blood. This clonotype was obtained from a man between 18 and 35 years old with type 1 diabetes. The CDR3 protein is CSVEDRGPLYGYTF. CDR3 in DNA: TGCAGCGTTGAAGATCGTGGGCCCTTGTATGGCTACACCTTC.